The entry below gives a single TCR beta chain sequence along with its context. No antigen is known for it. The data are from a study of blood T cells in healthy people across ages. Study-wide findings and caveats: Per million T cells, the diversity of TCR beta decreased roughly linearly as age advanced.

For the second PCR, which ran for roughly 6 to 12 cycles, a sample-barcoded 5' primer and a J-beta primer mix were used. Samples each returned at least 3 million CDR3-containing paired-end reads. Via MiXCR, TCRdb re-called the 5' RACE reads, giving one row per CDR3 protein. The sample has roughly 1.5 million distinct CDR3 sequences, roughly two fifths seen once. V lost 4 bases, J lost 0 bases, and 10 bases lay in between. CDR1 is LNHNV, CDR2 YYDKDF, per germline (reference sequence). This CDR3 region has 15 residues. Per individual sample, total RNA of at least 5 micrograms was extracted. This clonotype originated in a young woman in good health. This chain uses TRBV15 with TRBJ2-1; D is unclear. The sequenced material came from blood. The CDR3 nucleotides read TGTGCCACCAGCATTTCGGGTCACTCCTACAATGAGCAGTTCTTC. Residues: CATSISGHSYNEQFF.